This TCR beta chain was profiled in a study of blood T cells in healthy people across ages. General study findings and limits: Among long-lived donors, naive CD4+ cells were more numerous and diversity higher than in aged donors.

Concerning this clonotype itself: The target antigen is unknown. Germline is not matched at one junction end, which may reflect a read error.

Germline V lookup: CDR1 SQVTM, CDR2 ANQGSEA. The CDR3 runs to 13 residues. Primed by a sample-barcoded 5' primer and a J-beta primer mix, a second PCR proceeded for about 7 to 12 cycles. TCRdb re-derived calls from the 5' RACE reads in MiXCR, one entry per CDR3 protein. The sample yields about 780,000 distinct CDR3 sequences, roughly 46% seen once. This clonotype was obtained from a man older than 75 in good health. The V call is TRBV29-1, the J call TRBJ1-1; no clear D. What was sequenced was blood. CDR3 residues: CNVEPDGNSEAFF. The CDR3 DNA is TGCAACGTTGAACCGGATGGGAACTCTGAAGCTTTCTTT.